The TCR beta chain described here comes from a study of ipilimumab plus nivolumab after autologous stem cell transplantation. The assay was immunoSEQ multiplex PCR, and TCRdb's table has in-frame clones only and misses some. Of about 40,000 clones in the sample, nearly 95% were seen once. The germline V and J ends were trimmed by 0 bases and 10 bases, with 10 bases remaining between them. The CDR3 contains 11 residues. The germline gives CDR1 DFQATT, CDR2 SNEGSKA (reference sequence). Material: PBMCs, obtained in a trial of ipilimumab plus nivolumab as post-transplant consolidation. V is TRBV20-1 and J is TRBJ2-7; D not certain. This TCR derives from a male donor with multiple myeloma. This CDR3 reads CSARDSLRQYF. The DNA of the CDR3 is TGCAGTGCTAGAGATAGTCTCCGTCAGTACTTC.